The TCR beta chain under discussion was sequenced for a study of radiotherapy plus CTLA-4 blockade in lung cancer (dated by TCRdb to the late 2010s). Regarding the research as a whole: Objective responses occurred in approximately 19% of enrolled patients, and around 29% achieved disease control. Findings and caveats that apply to the study as a whole: The strongest predictors of response were reported to be early dynamic shifts in blood T cell clones along with a rise in serum interferon-beta following radiation. After treatment with radiotherapy and ipilimumab, TCR clones that originated in tumors expanded in peripheral blood.

The study evaluated CTLA-4 blockade (ipilimumab) given together with focal radiation therapy in patients who had chemo-refractory metastatic non-small-cell lung cancer. Trimming at the junction amounts to 5 bases on V and 7 bases on J, and the germline ends lie 17 bases apart. According to the germline V gene, CDR1 reads SGHTA and CDR2 reads FQGNSA. From its cysteine to its phenylalanine, the CDR3 spans 14 amino acids. Of all the DNA, just the CDR3 is kept, 42 bases in frame from base 1. Of note for this clone: The target of this receptor is not known. Per-nucleotide qualities are absent, and no much larger clonotype sits a single base away.

The method was the immunoSEQ multiplex PCR assay. The clones in this table, taken by TCRdb from immuneACCESS, are in-frame only. Not every clone is retained; where verified, under half of the shortfall comes from an unresolved V gene, and the cause of the rest is unknown. Counted in this sample were 30,000 to 45,000 clones; around 77% of them appeared once. Approximately 10% of the sample is held by the ten biggest clonotypes. This clonotype originated in a human donor with non-small cell lung cancer who had stable disease on radiotherapy plus ipilimumab. The sequencing used peripheral blood, collected from a patient treated with radiotherapy plus ipilimumab. Recombination connected TRBV7-2 to TRBJ1-2; the D gene is not confidently resolved. The CDR3 sequence is CASSPMRGNTGYTF. The sequence in DNA is TGTGCCAGCAGCCCGATGCGCGGGAACACTGGCTACACCTTC.